The 31 T cell receptor beta chains below all came from one sample that was sequenced in a study of T cell responses to AZD1222 COVID-19 vaccine listed by TCRdb under 2021. Libraries were constructed by the immunoSEQ multiplex PCR assay. The source is immuneACCESS, and TCRdb retained only in-frame sequences with V and J called. Part of the clones is not carried over; for the studies checked, unresolved V genes explain less than half of this, and the remainder is unexplained. The sample table contains approximately 100,000 clones; only one count was recorded for just under 90% of them. Clones ranked in the top ten supply around 12% of the sample. What the time point label conveys for this sample: baseline before first vaccination. Sequenced material: peripheral blood, taken on day 0 of AZD1222 vaccination. Source of these receptors: an adult in good health.

V and J are TRBV28 and TRBJ2-1, with 12 bases that match TRBD1. With V trimmed by 7 bases and J by 8 bases, 6 bases remained unmatched. The CDR3 has 14 residues. Germline CDR1 and CDR2: MDHEN and SYDVKM. CDR3 protein: CASTTGTGGHEQFF. DNA for the CDR3: TGTGCCAGCACCACCGGGACAGGGGGCCATGAGCAGTTCTTC. The full variable domain, its missing parts supplied by reference TRBV28 and TRBJ2-1, is DVKVTQSSRYLVKRTGEKVFLECVQDMDHENMFWYRQDPGLGLRLIYFSYDVKMKEKGDIPEGYSVSREKKERFSLILESASTNQTSMYLCASTTGTGGHEQFFGPGTRLTVL.

The rearrangement joins TRBV28 to TRBJ2-2; 12 bases fit TRBD2. Germline trimming cut 3 bases from V and 2 bases from J; bases unmatched to any gene: 4. There are 17 residues in the CDR3. Germline lookup yields CDR1 MDHEN and CDR2 SYDVKM. CDR3 sequence: CASSFGTSGPNTGELFF. The CDR3 nucleotides read TGTGCCAGCAGTTTCGGGACTAGCGGGCCCAACACCGGGGAGCTGTTTTTT. Combining the CDR3 with reference TRBV28 and TRBJ2-2 gives the whole variable domain DVKVTQSSRYLVKRTGEKVFLECVQDMDHENMFWYRQDPGLGLRLIYFSYDVKMKEKGDIPEGYSVSREKKERFSLILESASTNQTSMYLCASSFGTSGPNTGELFFGEGSRLTVL.

This chain joins TRBV6-5 and TRBJ2-2; 8 bases match TRBD2. Germline V gene lookup returns CDR1 MNHEY and CDR2 SVGAGI. Losses at the gene ends were 0 bases for V and 7 bases for J; bases not matched to a gene: 7. This CDR3 spans 16 amino acids. The CDR3 is CASSYSSGTSLGELFF. DNA of the CDR3: TGTGCCAGCAGTTACTCGTCCGGGACTAGTCTCGGGGAGCTGTTTTTT.

This chain links TRBV7-3 with TRBJ2-2, with a tentative D call TRBD2 (6 bases). Per the germline V gene, CDR1 is SGHTA and CDR2 is FQGTGA. This CDR3 has 14 residues. With 6 bases removed from V and 4 bases from J, the gap between germline ends came to 12 bases. For the CDR3, the DNA is TGTGCCAGCAGTCGGATGGGAGGCACCGGGGAGCTGTTTTTT. This translates into CASSRMGGTGELFF.

The rearrangement joins TRBV18 to TRBJ2-3; D perhaps matches TRBD2 (5 bases). Per germline, CDR1 KGHSH and CDR2 LQKENI. This CDR3 has 15 amino acids. V dropped 4 bases and J dropped 5 bases, with 16 bases sitting between them. CDR3 loop: CASSLLSLGGDTQYF. CDR3 coding DNA: TGTGCCAGCTCACTGTTAAGTTTAGGAGGAGATACGCAGTATTTT.

This clone was recorded once. V and J are TRBV25-1 and TRBJ2-5; the match to TRBD2 covers 11 bases. V gave up 0 bases and J gave up 5 bases; unmatched junction bases: 8. The CDR3 length is 17 residues. Germline V CDR1 and CDR2: MGHDK, SYGVNS. This CDR3 reads CASSEYFLAGGGETQYF. CDR3 in DNA: TGTGCCAGCAGTGAATATTTCCTAGCGGGAGGAGGGGAGACCCAGTACTTC.

The CDR3 DNA sequence: TGTGCCAGCAGTTACTCGAAGGCCGGAGGTGGAAACACCATATATTTT. Residues: CASSYSKAGGGNTIYF. This chain joins TRBV6-2 or TRBV6-3 and TRBJ1-3, with D unresolved. V was shortened by 0 bases and J by 3 bases, with 12 bases between the two germline ends. The CDR3 length is 16 residues. Germline CDR1 is MNHEY and CDR2 is SVGEGT.

The chain employs TRBV20-1 and TRBJ2-7; D unresolved. Per germline, CDR1 DFQATT and CDR2 SNEGSKA (reference sequence). The V end was cut by 3 bases, the J end by 0 bases, with 9 bases between. The CDR3 runs to 13 residues. DNA for the CDR3: TGCAGTGCTAGTTTCGTGGTCTCCTACGAGCAGTACTTC. Amino acid sequence: CSASFVVSYEQYF.

This sequence joins TRBV5-4 and TRBJ1-5; a possible D gene is TRBD1 (6 bases). V lost 4 bases, J lost 3 bases, and 11 bases lay in between. The CDR3 length is 14 residues. In germline, CDR1 is SGHNT, CDR2 YYREEE (reference sequence). The CDR3 protein is CASSVQGHNQPQHF. The CDR3 bases are TGTGCCAGCAGCGTACAGGGACACAATCAGCCCCAGCATTTT. The variable domain in full, completed from reference TRBV5-4 and TRBJ1-5, reads ETGVTQSPTHLIKTRGQQVTLRCSSQSGHNTVSWYQQALGQGPQFIFQYYREEENGRGNFPPRFSGLQFPNYSSELNVNALELDDSALYLCASSVQGHNQPQHFGDGTRLSIL.

The chain joins TRBV7-2 to TRBJ2-6; 8 nucleotides align to TRBD1. Per germline, CDR1 SGHTA and CDR2 FQGNSA. The CDR3 has 16 amino acids. V was pared by 6 bases and J by 3 bases, with 7 bases of the junction left unmatched. Here the CDR3 reads CASSNDRGLGANVLTF. The CDR3 region has the DNA TGTGCCAGCAGTAACGACAGGGGCCTTGGGGCCAACGTCCTGACTTTC.

This clone was detected only once. The V call is TRBV5-1, the J call TRBJ2-1, with 7 bases that match TRBD1. J lost 8 bases, V lost 4 bases, and 15 bases had no gene match. From germline, CDR1 is SGHRS and CDR2 YFSETQ. The CDR3 contains 16 residues. The CDR3 region is CASSTGTTGPYDEQFF. In DNA, the CDR3 is TGCGCCAGCAGCACCGGGACGACAGGGCCGTACGATGAGCAGTTCTTC.

The DNA for the CDR3 is TGTGCCAGCACTAGACAGACCTTTAACTATGGCTACACCTTC. Protein product: CASTRQTFNYGYTF. V is TRBV6-6 and J is TRBJ1-2, with TRBD1 as a possible D gene (5 bases). There are 14 residues in the CDR3. Germline V lookup: CDR1 MNHNY, CDR2 SVGAGI (reference sequence). V lost 7 bases to trimming and J lost 1 base, with 13 bases between them.

The rearrangement joins TRBV6-5 to TRBJ2-2; tentative D call: TRBD1 (5 bases). Germline CDR1 and CDR2: MNHEY and SVGAGI. Trimming shortened V by 8 bases and J by 6 bases, and 13 bases separated the two germline ends. CDR3 length: 13 amino acids. CDR3 amino acids: CASLGWGAGELFF. CDR3 DNA sequence: TGTGCCAGCCTGGGGTGGGGCGCCGGGGAGCTGTTTTTT.

This chain connects TRBV13 to TRBJ1-3; D call uncertain. The CDR3 is made up of 13 amino acids. Germline CDR1 is PRHDT and CDR2 is FYEKMQ (reference sequence). The V gene lost 5 bases and the J gene lost 5 bases, with 10 bases spanning the gap. The CDR3 loop is CASSRGPRNTIYF. CDR3 nucleotides: TGTGCCAGCAGCCGCGGACCGCGAAACACCATATATTTT.

V and J are TRBV7-9 and TRBJ2-7; D may be TRBD1 (6 bases). The CDR3 totals 12 residues. The germline V gene encodes CDR1 SEHNR and CDR2 FQNEAQ (reference sequence). Between the trimmed V and J ends, which lost 5 bases and 7 bases, there was a span of 12 bases. The CDR3 DNA follows: TGTGCCAGCAGCCACAGGGCCCGGGAGCAGTACTTC. It is translated as CASSHRAREQYF.

The V and J genes are TRBV19 and TRBJ1-2; D possibly corresponds to TRBD1 (5 bases). The CDR3 consists of 16 residues. Trimming cost V 4 bases and J 0 bases, with 15 bases left between them. Germline V gives CDR1 LNHDA, CDR2 SQIVND (reference sequence). CDR3 protein: CASSTTQTAANYGYTF. The CDR3 DNA follows: TGTGCCAGTAGTACCACTCAGACAGCAGCTAACTATGGCTACACCTTC. The whole variable domain, remainder taken from reference TRBV19 and TRBJ1-2, is DGGITQSPKYLFRKEGQNVTLSCEQNLNHDAMYWYRQDPGQGLRLIYYSQIVNDFQKGDIAEGYSVSREKKESFPLTVTSAQKNPTAFYLCASSTTQTAANYGYTFGSGTRLTVV.

V and J are TRBV11-3 and TRBJ2-2; D unresolved. Between the trimmed V and J ends, which lost 0 bases and 1 base, there was a span of 9 bases. CDR3 length equals 16 residues. CDR1 and CDR2 from the germline V gene are SGHNT and YENEEA. This CDR3 is CASSLEGNKNTGELFF. The CDR3 DNA is TGTGCCAGCAGCTTAGAGGGAAATAAGAACACCGGGGAGCTGTTTTTT.

CDR3: CASSWMDLAGELFF. CDR3 nucleotides: TGTGCCAGCAGCTGGATGGACCTTGCCGGGGAGCTGTTTTTT. This sequence joins TRBV11-1 and TRBJ2-2; D is undetermined. Germline loops: CDR1 SGHAT, CDR2 FQDESV (reference sequence). The CDR3 contains 14 residues. The V gene lost 4 bases and the J gene lost 6 bases, with 12 bases spanning the gap.

This clone is a singleton in its sample. This chain uses TRBV24-1 with TRBJ2-1, with 9 bases matching TRBD2. From germline, CDR1 is KGHDR and CDR2 SFDVKD. The CDR3 covers 17 residues. V lost 3 bases to trimming and J lost 0 bases; unmatched junction nucleotides: 5. This chain's CDR3 is CATSDPRAGGSYNEQFF. In nucleotides, the CDR3 is TGTGCCACCAGTGATCCGAGAGCGGGAGGCTCCTACAATGAGCAGTTCTTC.

The chain has TRBV11-3 and TRBJ2-5; 9 bases agree with TRBD1. The CDR3 spans 16 residues. With V trimmed by 1 base and J by 5 bases, 8 bases remained unmatched. Germline loops: CDR1 SGHNT, CDR2 YENEEA. The CDR3 DNA is TGTGCCAGCAGCTTAGGCCCCGGACAGGGGATGGAGACCCAGTACTTC. It encodes CASSLGPGQGMETQYF.

CDR3 in amino acids: CASSEGYNEYNEQFF. CDR3 DNA sequence: TGTGCCAGCAGCGAAGGGTACAATGAGTACAATGAGCAGTTCTTC. The rearrangement uses TRBV6-2 or TRBV6-3 and TRBJ2-1, with D uncertain. Germline V gives CDR1 MNHEY, CDR2 SVGEGT. CDR3 length: 15 amino acids. V was shortened by 6 bases and J by 4 bases, with 16 bases between the two germline ends.

There are a few counts of this clone. The genes are TRBV30 and TRBJ1-3; D is uncertain. The ends were cut back, 0 bases at V and 0 bases at J, with 3 bases in the middle. CDR1 is GTSNPN and CDR2 is SVGIG in the germline V gene (reference sequence). The CDR3 covers 13 residues. Here the CDR3 DNA reads TGTGCCTGGAGTGTAAACTCTGGAAACACCATATATTTT. This gives the protein CAWSVNSGNTIYF. Full variable domain (remainder filled in from reference TRBV30 and TRBJ1-3): SQTIHQWPATLVQPVGSPLSLECTVEGTSNPNLYWYRQAAGRGLQLLFYSVGIGQISSEVPQNLSASRPQDRQFILSSKKLLLSDSGFYLCAWSVNSGNTIYFGEGSWLTVV.

This sequence joins TRBV7-2 and TRBJ2-3; a possible D gene is TRBD2 (6 bases). Trimming took 5 bases from V and 2 from J, leaving 11 bases between them. This CDR3 spans 14 amino acids. Germline V gives CDR1 SGHTA, CDR2 FQGNSA. CDR3 region: CASSPTRLTDTQYF. In DNA, the CDR3 is TGTGCCAGCAGCCCGACTAGACTCACAGATACGCAGTATTTT.

The chain combines TRBV24-1 with TRBJ2-1; 7 bases fit TRBD1. The CDR3 loop spans 16 amino acids. The V and J ends lost 2 bases and 5 bases, in that order; junction bases with no gene match: 8. Germline loops: CDR1 KGHDR, CDR2 SFDVKD. In DNA form, the CDR3 reads TGTGCCACCAGTGATTGGGGTCAGGGGGTGGACAATGAGCAGTTCTTC. Protein sequence: CATSDWGQGVDNEQFF.

The chain has TRBV28 and TRBJ1-2, with 8 bases identical to TRBD1. Germline loops: CDR1 MDHEN, CDR2 SYDVKM. The junction had 22 bases not matched to a gene; V was cut back by 10 bases and J by 9 bases. The CDR3 has 16 residues. This CDR3 reads CATNLRVNRGTSSYTF. CDR3 in DNA: TGTGCCACCAACTTACGGGTTAACAGGGGGACTAGTAGCTACACCTTC.

The table lists this clone with a few counts. V is TRBV28 and J is TRBJ2-7; 9 bases align to TRBD1. This CDR3 contains 12 residues. The J segment lost 7 bases and the V segment lost 8 bases, leaving 6 bases of the junction unmatched. Per the germline V gene, CDR1 is MDHEN and CDR2 is SYDVKM. The CDR3 sequence: CASGTGIREQYF. The CDR3 nucleotides read TGTGCCAGCGGGACAGGGATAAGGGAGCAGTACTTC.

There are a few counts of this clone. The V and J genes are TRBV9 and TRBJ1-5, with D possibly TRBD1 on 5 matching bases. CDR1 is SGDLS and CDR2 is YYNGEE in the germline V gene. V dropped 3 bases and J dropped 9 bases, with 16 bases sitting between them. The CDR3 length is 14 residues. Here the CDR3 reads CASSAGDSRGPQHF. CDR3 DNA sequence: TGTGCCAGCAGCGCGGGGGACTCCCGTGGGCCCCAGCATTTT.

The chain carries TRBV2 and TRBJ2-4, with 7 bases aligning to TRBD1. V was pared by 8 bases and J by 0 bases, with 25 bases of the junction left unmatched. The germline V gene has CDR1 SNHLY and CDR2 FYNNEI. The CDR3 is 21 residues long. The DNA for the CDR3 is TGTGCCAGCCATGGGACAGCACAGGGTAGCGCCGGATTTCTAGCCAAAAACATTCAGTACTTC. Translating gives CASHGTAQGSAGFLAKNIQYF.

This chain connects TRBV29-1 to TRBJ2-7; 12 positions agree with TRBD2. The germline CDR1 and CDR2 sequences are SQVTM and ANQGSEA. CDR3 length: 13 residues. The ends lost 6 bases at V and 3 bases at J; junction bases unmatched: 3. This CDR3 reads CSVRTSGDYEQYF. CDR3 coding DNA: TGCAGCGTACGGACTAGCGGGGACTACGAGCAGTACTTC.

This clone was detected once. The chain couples TRBV19 to TRBJ2-3; TRBD2 matches 13 bases. V trimming: 5 bases; J trimming: 2 bases; junction bases outside the gene matches: 4. The CDR3 has 16 amino acids. Looked up from germline, CDR1 is LNHDA and CDR2 is SQIVND (reference sequence). The CDR3 DNA reads as TGTGCCAGTAGTGCGGGACTAGCGGGACCCACAGATACGCAGTATTTT. It translates to CASSAGLAGPTDTQYF.

The V gene is TRBV2, the J gene TRBJ2-5, with 10 bases fitting TRBD1. The CDR3 has 14 amino acids. CDR1 SNHLY and CDR2 FYNNEI come from the germline V gene. The J segment lost 4 bases and the V segment lost 8 bases, leaving 7 bases of the junction unmatched. CDR3 DNA: TGTGCCAGCGTCCTTGACAGGGGGCCAGAGACCCAGTACTTC. As protein: CASVLDRGPETQYF. Drawing the rest from reference TRBV2 and TRBJ2-5, the complete variable domain is EPEVTQTPSHQVTQMGQEVILRCVPISNHLYFYWYRQILGQKVEFLVSFYNNEISEKSEIFDDQFSVERPDGSNFTLKIRSTKLEDSAMYFCASVLDRGPETQYFGPGTRLLVL.